This TCR beta chain came from a study of shared clonotypes between healthy human individuals. About this clone itself: Its antigen remains unknown.

The V gene lost 3 bases and the J gene lost 0 bases, with 11 bases spanning the gap. The germline gives CDR1 SGHTA, CDR2 FQGNSA. The CDR3 runs 15 residues. Using about 190 ng DNA, roughly 33,000 T cell genomes, the sorted-subset replicate PCRs were run. Clones were read by immunoSEQ multiplex PCR, and TCRdb kept only the in-frame ones, dropping some. The sample has approximately 980,000 clones; more than 75% are singletons. Study outcomes and limitations: Expectations were that clonotype sharing among donors would be affected by sequencing depth. Naive subsets typically showed greater estimated richness than memory subsets.

This clonotype was sampled from a man aged 18 to 29 in good health. The chain couples TRBV7-2 to TRBJ1-1, with TRBD1 as a possible D gene (6 bases). The sequenced sample consisted of memory CD4+ T cells sorted from blood. Subset given: CD45RA-negative fraction. CDR3 sequence: CASSFSGAMNTEAFF. The CDR3 DNA sequence: TGTGCCAGCAGCTTCTCGGGGGCCATGAACACTGAAGCTTTCTTT.